The 24 T cell receptor beta chains below come from one sample, sequenced in a study of T cells after yellow fever vaccination. TCRdb redid the calling of the 5' RACE reads with MiXCR, one entry per CDR3 protein. The table lists about 26,000 distinct CDR3 sequences, 4.5% of them singletons. The sequenced sample was PBMCs, either bulk or a sorted T-cell subset (CD4+, CD8+, memory, or dextramer-sorted; not recorded which), obtained on the day of the yellow fever booster vaccination. Every receptor here comes from a man in his late teens or twenties who received the YFV17D yellow fever vaccine.

This clonotype was seen many times. J is TRBJ1-3 and V is TRBV5-1, with D possibly matching TRBD1 (5 bases). The germline V gene encodes CDR1 SGHRS and CDR2 YFSETQ. Trimming shortened V by 3 bases and J by 4 bases, and 17 bases separated the two germline ends. The length of the CDR3 is 16 residues. The CDR3 coding sequence is TGCGCCAGCAGCTCGGGCGGGGGTCTGGACGGAAACACCATATATTTT. It is translated as CASSSGGGLDGNTIYF.

This clonotype was recorded many times. The rearrangement joins TRBV7-2 to TRBJ2-3, with TRBD2 matching over 10 bases. From germline, CDR1 is SGHTA and CDR2 FQGNSA. The CDR3 has 16 residues. With 2 bases clipped from V and 1 base from J, the junction kept 3 bases outside the gene matches. The CDR3 sequence: CASSLLAGVRTDTQYF. DNA of the CDR3: TGTGCCAGCAGCTTACTAGCGGGGGTCCGCACAGATACGCAGTATTTT. The entire variable domain, with the rest obtained from reference TRBV7-2 and TRBJ2-3, is as follows: GAGVSQSPSNKVTEKGKDVELRCDPISGHTALYWYRQSLGQGLEFLIYFQGNSAPDKSGLPSDRFSAERTGGSVSTLTIQRTQQEDSAVYLCASSLLAGVRTDTQYFGPGTRLTVL.

This clonotype was counted only a few times. CDR3 protein: CASSFRQGSFNEQFF. CDR3 nucleotides: TGCGCCAGCAGCTTCCGACAGGGGAGCTTCAATGAGCAGTTCTTC. The V and J genes are TRBV5-1 and TRBJ2-1; TRBD1 agrees at 8 bases. The germline V gene encodes CDR1 SGHRS and CDR2 YFSETQ. The CDR3 is 15 residues long. V was clipped by 2 bases and J by 6 bases; unmatched bases: 7.

This clonotype was recorded many times. The gene calls are TRBV20-1 and TRBJ2-7; TRBD1 agrees at 7 bases. Trimming cost V 6 bases and J 1 base; bases outside gene matches: 9. CDR1 and CDR2 (germline): DFQATT, SNEGSKA (reference sequence). This CDR3 region has 14 residues. CDR3 sequence: CSARRQGISYEQYF. CDR3 DNA sequence: TGCAGTGCGAGGAGACAGGGAATTTCCTACGAGCAGTACTTC.

In its sample, this clonotype was seen a few times. This rearrangement joins TRBV4-1 to TRBJ1-4; the match to TRBD1 covers 9 bases. CDR1 is MGHRA, CDR2 YSYEKL, per germline. CDR3 length equals 18 residues. V trimming: 1 base; J trimming: 8 bases; junction bases outside the gene matches: 14. CDR3: CASSQVPYKQGAGEKLFF. The CDR3 DNA is TGCGCCAGCAGCCAAGTCCCTTATAAACAGGGGGCAGGGGAAAAACTGTTTTTT.

This clonotype was observed at least ten times. The rearrangement uses TRBV15 and TRBJ2-1; TRBD2 agrees at 8 bases. This CDR3 region has 17 residues. V shed 0 bases and J 0 bases; nucleotides not matched to a gene: 4. Germline CDR1 reads LNHNV; CDR2 reads YYDKDF (reference sequence). CDR3 sequence reads: CATSRDLAGGSYNEQFF. The CDR3 DNA sequence: TGTGCCACCAGCAGAGATCTTGCGGGGGGCTCCTACAATGAGCAGTTCTTC.

This clonotype occurred a few times. The J gene is TRBJ2-1, the V gene TRBV21-1; TRBD1, as called in the table, went unchecked against the DNA. TRBV21-1 is reported as a pseudogene. CDR3 size: 12 residues. The CDR3 is CASHPGSNEQFF. CDR3 in DNA: TGTGCCAGCCACCCCGGTTCCAATGAGCAGTTCTTC.

This clonotype was counted at least ten times. V usage is TRBV5-1 and J usage is TRBJ2-5; 13 bases are shared with TRBD2. V trimming: 2 bases; J trimming: 0 bases; junction bases outside the gene matches: 1. Looked up from germline, CDR1 is SGHRS and CDR2 is YFSETQ. CDR3 size: 16 residues. CDR3 in amino acids: CASSLLAGGYQETQYF. The CDR3 DNA is TGCGCCAGCAGCTTACTAGCGGGGGGGTACCAAGAGACCCAGTACTTC.

This clonotype was detected many times. This chain uses TRBV6-5 with TRBJ2-1; possibly TRBD1 for D (5 bases). Germline CDR1 is MNHEY and CDR2 is SVGAGI. The CDR3 contains 13 residues. V dropped 6 bases and J dropped 8 bases, with 14 bases sitting between them. CDR3 DNA sequence: TGTGCCAGCAGCCCCCAGGGTAGCCATGAGCAGTTCTTC. It is translated as CASSPQGSHEQFF.

This clonotype was seen repeatedly, ten times or more. The chain combines TRBV12-2 with TRBJ1-2. TRBV12-2 is assigned pseudogene status. This CDR3 region has 18 residues. The CDR3 nucleotides read TGTGCAAGTCGCCATCCCCCACGGCAGGGGCCTTATAACTATGGCTACACCTTC. It is translated as CASRHPPRQGPYNYGYTF.

This clonotype was seen a handful of times. This chain joins TRBV2 and TRBJ1-2; D ambiguous. Looked up from germline, CDR1 is SNHLY and CDR2 is FYNNEI. V was trimmed by 6 bases and J by 3 bases, leaving 14 bases between them. The CDR3 loop spans 14 amino acids. The CDR3 protein is CASSDGPWDYGYTF. CDR3 DNA: TGTGCCAGCAGCGATGGACCGTGGGACTATGGCTACACCTTC. Looking up the rest from reference TRBV2 and TRBJ1-2 gives the full variable domain: EPEVTQTPSHQVTQMGQEVILRCVPISNHLYFYWYRQILGQKVEFLVSFYNNEISEKSEIFDDQFSVERPDGSNFTLKIRSTKLEDSAMYFCASSDGPWDYGYTFGSGTRLTVV.

The sample holds many counts of this clonotype. This rearrangement joins TRBV27 to TRBJ2-5; 11 bases line up with TRBD2. Trimming took 6 bases from V and 5 from J; bases not matched to a gene: 11. CDR3 size: 16 residues. Germline CDR1 and CDR2: MNHEY and SMNVEV (reference sequence). CDR3 nucleotide sequence: TGTGCCAGCAGGACCTATAGCGGGGGGGCCCGGGAGACCCAGTACTTC. Its protein is CASRTYSGGARETQYF.

This clonotype was picked up many times. This chain links TRBV12-3 or TRBV12-4 with TRBJ1-5; 8 nucleotides align to TRBD1. V gave up 5 bases and J gave up 4 bases; unmatched junction bases: 7. The CDR3 has 15 residues. DNA for the CDR3: TGTGCCAGCAGTGTAACAGGGGGTCGTAATCAGCCCCAGCATTTT. Translation: CASSVTGGRNQPQHF.

This clonotype has only a few counts. The rearrangement joins TRBV20-1 to TRBJ2-2; D is perhaps TRBD1 (6 bases). CDR3 length: 14 amino acids. In germline, CDR1 is DFQATT, CDR2 SNEGSKA (reference sequence). Trimming pared 8 bases from V and 0 bases from J, leaving 13 bases between. The CDR3 protein is CSTTGRSNTGELFF. Written as DNA, the CDR3 is TGCAGTACCACAGGGCGATCGAACACCGGGGAGCTGTTTTTT.

This clonotype was detected many times. CDR3: CASSLMSGPANQPQHF. As DNA, the CDR3 is TGTGCCAGCAGCTTAATGTCAGGGCCCGCCAATCAGCCCCAGCATTTT. The rearrangement joins TRBV7-2 to TRBJ1-5; tentatively, D is TRBD1 (5 bases). The ends were cut back, 2 bases at V and 3 bases at J, with 14 bases in the middle. Germline-derived CDR1 and CDR2 are SGHTA and FQGNSA. The CDR3 totals 16 residues.

The sample holds many counts of this clonotype. V and J are TRBV6-2 or TRBV6-3 and TRBJ2-3; D possibly uses TRBD1 or TRBD2 (5 bases each). The CDR3 sequence is 16 residues long. V was trimmed by 6 bases and J by 4 bases, leaving 20 bases between them. Per the germline V gene, CDR1 is MNHEY and CDR2 is SVGEGT. Written as DNA, the CDR3 is TGTGCCAGCAGGAGAATAGCGAGGGGTATATCAGATACGCAGTATTTT. Translation: CASRRIARGISDTQYF.

This clonotype was counted ten times or more. The V gene is TRBV5-6, the J gene TRBJ2-7; no definite D call. The CDR3 runs 12 residues. Germline assignment: CDR1 SGHDT and CDR2 YYEEEE. The V end was cut by 4 bases, the J end by 2 bases, with 7 bases between. This chain's CDR3 is CASSVGPYEQYV. CDR3 nucleotides: TGTGCCAGCAGCGTTGGGCCCTACGAGCAGTACGTC.

This chain uses TRBV5-1 with TRBJ2-5; no firm D call. The germline V and J ends were trimmed by 0 bases and 1 base, with 7 bases remaining between them. This CDR3 comprises 14 residues. Germline CDR1 is SGHRS and CDR2 is YFSETQ. CDR3: CASSLAAGQETQYF. The CDR3 DNA sequence: TGCGCCAGCAGCTTGGCGGCAGGCCAAGAGACCCAGTACTTC.

This clonotype was picked up many times. Here the CDR3 reads CASSLTGGPDTQYF. Written as DNA, the CDR3 is TGTGCCAGCAGCTTAACGGGGGGGCCCGATACGCAGTATTTT. The rearrangement uses TRBV7-9 and TRBJ2-3; 8 bases are a match to TRBD2. Losses at the gene ends were 2 bases for V and 6 bases for J; bases not matched to a gene: 4. CDR3 length equals 14 residues. The germline V gene encodes CDR1 SEHNR and CDR2 FQNEAQ (reference sequence).

This clonotype has a count of ten or more. This chain joins TRBV7-9 and TRBJ2-3, with 8 bases identical to TRBD2. CDR1 SEHNR and CDR2 FQNEAQ come from the germline V gene (reference sequence). J lost 2 bases, V lost 10 bases, and 11 bases had no gene match. The CDR3 spans 15 residues. The CDR3 bases are TGTGCCACGACGACTACGGGAGGGAACACAGATACGCAGTATTTT. It yields the protein CATTTTGGNTDTQYF.

The table lists this clonotype with many counts. The chain links TRBV7-8 to TRBJ1-6, with TRBD1 matching over 11 bases. Trimming at V came to 1 base and at J to 8 bases, leaving 1 base not matched to a gene. The CDR3 runs 15 residues. Germline CDR1 reads SGHVS; CDR2 reads FQNEAQ. The DNA of the CDR3 is TGTGCCAGCAGCTTAGGGACAGGGGGCTATTCACCCCTCCACTTT. Translated: CASSLGTGGYSPLHF.

This clonotype was seen repeatedly, ten times or more. The V call is TRBV12-3 or TRBV12-4, the J call TRBJ2-2; tentatively, D is TRBD2 (6 bases). The germline V and J ends were trimmed by 6 bases and 3 bases, with 14 bases remaining between them. This CDR3 comprises 15 residues. The CDR3 loop reads CASSGAGWHTGELFF. The DNA of the CDR3 is TGTGCCAGCAGCGGCGCGGGGTGGCACACCGGGGAGCTGTTTTTT.

This clonotype was seen ten or more times. V gene TRBV9 combines with J gene TRBJ2-6; 9 nucleotides line up with TRBD1. The CDR3 is 17 residues long. Germline V gene sequence: CDR1 SGDLS, CDR2 YYNGEE. Unmatched junction bases numbered 7, after V lost 2 bases and J lost 4 bases. CDR3 coding DNA: TGTGCCAGCAGCGTCCGGGACAGGGTCTCCGGGGCCAACGTCCTGACTTTC. This translates into CASSVRDRVSGANVLTF.

This clonotype appeared many times. CDR3: CASSPTGQNYGYTF. Here the CDR3 DNA reads TGTGCCAGCAGCCCCACCGGACAGAACTATGGCTACACCTTC. The chain combines TRBV5-4 with TRBJ1-2; the D gene is possibly TRBD1 (6 bases). The CDR3 has 14 residues. Trimming took 4 bases from V and 2 from J, leaving 12 bases between them. CDR1 is SGHNT and CDR2 is YYREEE in the germline V gene (reference sequence).